This TCR beta chain is from a study of shared clonotypes between healthy human individuals. The CDR3 is 13 amino acids. Germline V CDR1 and CDR2: GTSNPN, SVGIG (reference sequence). Sequencing used immunoSEQ multiplex PCR; TCRdb keeps in-frame clones, though not all of them. Of around 1,000,000 clones listed, approximately 75% are singletons. This receptor was identified in a man between 18 and 29 years old in good health. Some clones in this sample may be carry-over from other donors' samples. This chain uses TRBV30 with TRBJ2-5, with 9 bases matching TRBD1. The J call may be incorrect, as the DNA end agrees better with TRBJ2-7. Input material: memory CD4+ T cells from PBMCs. Subset denoted: CD45RA-negative fraction. The CDR3 region has the DNA TGTGCCTGGCGGACAGGGGAAGGCTACGAGCAGTACTTC. It encodes CAWRTGEGYEQYF.